The 4 T cell receptor beta chains below were found in one sample sequenced in a study of OX40 agonist ivuxolimab in advanced cancers. Only in-frame clones appear in the TCRdb table, and some are missing; sequencing was by immunoSEQ multiplex PCR. The sample includes 8,500 to 13,000 clones, more than 65% of them seen just once. The sample in question was CD4+ or CD8+ T cells sorted from blood, obtained in a trial of the OX40 agonist ivuxolimab. These receptors were taken from an adult with an advanced solid tumor such as melanoma, head and neck, liver or kidney cancer.

The CDR3 DNA is TGTGCCAGCAGTTTACTAGCGGGAGGGCCCTGGAATGAGCAGTTCTTC. The encoded protein is CASSLLAGGPWNEQFF. The chain has TRBV28 and TRBJ2-1; 12 nucleotides line up with TRBD2. There are 16 residues in the CDR3. CDR1 and CDR2 (germline): MDHEN, SYDVKM. Trimming cost V 2 bases and J 7 bases; bases outside gene matches: 6.

CDR3 region: CASSKLNRGYGYTF. In DNA form, the CDR3 reads TGTGCCAGCAGCAAACTCAACAGGGGTTATGGCTACACCTTC. J is TRBJ1-2 and V is TRBV7-6; 7 nucleotides align to TRBD1. Trimming removed 5 bases from V and 5 bases from J; junction bases left unmatched: 8. CDR1 is SGHVS, CDR2 FNYEAQ, per germline. The CDR3 has 14 residues.

This chain uses TRBV5-3 with TRBJ2-3, with TRBD1 matching over 7 bases. TRBV5-3 is reported as an ORF; its role is uncertain. The J segment lost 2 bases and the V segment lost 2 bases, leaving 5 bases of the junction unmatched. This CDR3 is built from 15 residues. CDR3 sequence: CARSFAGTATDTQYF. In DNA form, the CDR3 reads TGTGCCAGAAGCTTCGCCGGGACAGCCACAGATACGCAGTATTTT.

The gene calls are TRBV7-3 and TRBJ2-1, with 14 bases lining up with TRBD2. The CDR3 has 18 residues. The germline CDR1 and CDR2 sequences are SGHTA and FQGTGA. Losses at the gene ends were 5 bases for V and 5 bases for J; bases not matched to a gene: 11. CDR3 region: CASSPRTSGGSGHNEQFF. CDR3 coding DNA: TGTGCCAGCAGCCCAAGGACTAGCGGGGGGTCTGGCCACAATGAGCAGTTCTTC.